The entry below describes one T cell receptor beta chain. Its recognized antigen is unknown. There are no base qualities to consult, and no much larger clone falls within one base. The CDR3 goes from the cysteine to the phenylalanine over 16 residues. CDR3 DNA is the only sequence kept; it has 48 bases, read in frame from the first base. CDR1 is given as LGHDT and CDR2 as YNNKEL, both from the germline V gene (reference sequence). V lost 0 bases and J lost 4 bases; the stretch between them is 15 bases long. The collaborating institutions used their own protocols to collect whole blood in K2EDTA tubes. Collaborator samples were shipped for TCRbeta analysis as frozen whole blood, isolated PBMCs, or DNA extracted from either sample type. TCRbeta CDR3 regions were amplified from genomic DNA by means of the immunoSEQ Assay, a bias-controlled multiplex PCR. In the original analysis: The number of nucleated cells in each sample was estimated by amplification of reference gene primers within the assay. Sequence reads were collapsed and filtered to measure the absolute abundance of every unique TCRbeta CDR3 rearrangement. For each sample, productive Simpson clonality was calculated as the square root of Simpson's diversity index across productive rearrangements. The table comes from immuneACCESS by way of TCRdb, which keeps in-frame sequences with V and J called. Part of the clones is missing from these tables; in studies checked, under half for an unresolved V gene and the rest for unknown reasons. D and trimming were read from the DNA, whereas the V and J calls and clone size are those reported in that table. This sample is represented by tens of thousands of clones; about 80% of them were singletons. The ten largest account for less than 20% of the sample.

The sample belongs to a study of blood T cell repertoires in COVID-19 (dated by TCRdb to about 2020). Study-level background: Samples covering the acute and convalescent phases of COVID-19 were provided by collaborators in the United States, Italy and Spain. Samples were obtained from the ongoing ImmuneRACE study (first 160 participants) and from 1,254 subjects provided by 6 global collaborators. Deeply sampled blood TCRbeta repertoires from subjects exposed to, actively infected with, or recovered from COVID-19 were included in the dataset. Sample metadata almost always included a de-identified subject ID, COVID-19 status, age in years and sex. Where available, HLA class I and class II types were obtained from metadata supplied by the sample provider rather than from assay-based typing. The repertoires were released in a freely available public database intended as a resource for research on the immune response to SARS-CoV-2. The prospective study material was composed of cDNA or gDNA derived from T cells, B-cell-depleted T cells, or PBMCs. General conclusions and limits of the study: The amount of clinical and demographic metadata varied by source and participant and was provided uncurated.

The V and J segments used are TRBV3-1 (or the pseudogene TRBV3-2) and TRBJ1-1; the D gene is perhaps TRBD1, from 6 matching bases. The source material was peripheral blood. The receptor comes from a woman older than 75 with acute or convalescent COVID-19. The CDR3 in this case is CASSQDVGGLVTEAFF. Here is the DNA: TGTGCCAGCAGCCAAGATGTCGGGGGGCTTGTCACTGAAGCTTTCTTT.